These 25 T cell receptor beta chains share one sample of origin, sequenced in a study of T cells in Graves' hyperthyroidism and ophthalmopathy. The investigators amplified TCR beta CDR3 regions from RNA transcripts. A set of HTBI primers served as the primers for a first-round RT-PCR of the TCR CDR3. TCRdb used MiXCR to reprocess the multiplex PCR reads, holding one entry per CDR3 protein. The table lists roughly 740,000 distinct CDR3 sequences, 16% of them singletons. Input material: blood. These receptors all stem from a young man with Graves' hyperthyroidism.

In its sample, this clonotype was seen many times. The genes are TRBV27 and TRBJ2-7, with D maybe TRBD2 (5 bases). The ends were cut back, 5 bases at V and 6 bases at J, with 11 bases in the middle. The CDR3 totals 12 residues. Per germline, CDR1 MNHEY and CDR2 SMNVEV (reference sequence). CDR3 coding DNA: TGTGCCAGCAGTACCCGGGATGGCGAGCAGTACTTC. Its protein is CASSTRDGEQYF.

The chain employs TRBV4-2 and TRBJ1-3; D is unresolved. V lost 0 bases and J 6 bases, leaving 6 bases between the germline ends. In germline, CDR1 is LGHNA, CDR2 YNFKEQ. The CDR3 loop spans 13 amino acids. The CDR3 here is CASSQEDQNTIYF. The CDR3 coding sequence is TGTGCCAGCAGCCAAGAAGACCAAAACACCATATATTTT.

With respect to this clonotype: A read error may account for a junction end that differs from germline. The CDR3 loop is CANSLEGSYEQYF. CDR3 nucleotide sequence: TGTGCCAACAGTTTGGAGGGGTCCTACGAGCAGTACTTC. The chain combines TRBV12-3 or TRBV12-4 with TRBJ2-7; possible D gene TRBD2, 6 bases. The CDR3 spans 13 residues.

CDR3 DNA: TGTGCCAGCAGTAACCTAGCGGGAGGGCCGGGGAATGAGCAGTTCTTC. Its protein is CASSNLAGGPGNEQFF. The V gene is TRBV27, the J gene TRBJ2-1; 12 positions agree with TRBD2. From germline, CDR1 is MNHEY and CDR2 SMNVEV (reference sequence). The junction had 9 bases not matched to a gene; V was cut back by 5 bases and J by 7 bases. CDR3 size: 16 residues.

This clonotype was seen more than once but under ten times. V is TRBV20-1 and J is TRBJ2-7; 10 bases agree with TRBD1. The CDR3 contains 12 residues. CDR1 is DFQATT, CDR2 SNEGSKA, per germline (reference sequence). Germline trimming cut 6 bases from V and 6 bases from J; bases unmatched to any gene: 5. The CDR3 here is CSARGQGTEQYF. The CDR3 DNA is TGCAGTGCCAGGGGACAGGGGACCGAGCAGTACTTC.

V gene TRBV5-1 combines with J gene TRBJ2-5, with D tentatively TRBD2 (6 bases). Between the trimmed V and J ends, which lost 1 base and 2 bases, there was a span of 15 bases. Germline CDR1 is SGHRS and CDR2 is YFSETQ. The CDR3 length is 16 residues. The CDR3 DNA reads as TGCGCCAGCAGCTTGTTCCTAGCGAACGGGCAAGAGACCCAGTACTTC. Protein product: CASSLFLANGQETQYF.

This sequence joins TRBV12-3 or TRBV12-4 and TRBJ2-1; 9 bases agree with TRBD1. V was clipped by 5 bases and J by 6 bases; unmatched bases: 5. The CDR3 contains 14 residues. The CDR3 is CASSLQGASNEQFF. DNA of the CDR3: TGTGCCAGCAGTCTACAGGGGGCGAGCAATGAGCAGTTCTTC.

The CDR3 bases are TGTGCCAGCAGGGCATGGGACAGGGGGCTTACTGAAGCTTTCTTT. Translating gives CASRAWDRGLTEAFF. The chain uses TRBV6-1 and TRBJ1-1, with 12 positions matching TRBD1. Per germline, CDR1 MNHNS and CDR2 SASEGT. The V and J ends lost 6 bases and 5 bases, in that order; junction bases with no gene match: 7. The CDR3 is 15 amino acids.

This clonotype has at least ten counts. This chain links TRBV20-1 with TRBJ2-1; the match to TRBD2 covers 11 bases. Per germline, CDR1 DFQATT and CDR2 SNEGSKA (reference sequence). This CDR3 comprises 14 residues. J lost 3 bases, V lost 5 bases, and 3 bases had no gene match. This chain's CDR3 is CSAETSGIYNEQFF. As DNA, the CDR3 is TGCAGTGCTGAGACTAGCGGGATCTACAATGAGCAGTTCTTC.

Worth noting for this clonotype: A read error is likely, as this CDR3 ends without the conserved phenylalanine or tryptophan. The chain has TRBV28 and TRBJ2-7; TRBD1 aligns across 9 bases. V gave up 9 bases and J gave up 1 base; unmatched junction bases: 10. The CDR3 has 15 residues. Germline-derived CDR1 and CDR2 are MDHEN and SYDVKM. The CDR3 is CASRSPGTGSYEQYL. CDR3 nucleotides: TGTGCCAGTAGATCCCCCGGGACAGGGTCCTACGAGCAGTACTTA.

The chain links TRBV12-3 or TRBV12-4 to TRBJ1-3; 8 bases map to TRBD1. The CDR3 sequence is 18 residues long. Trimming cost V 7 bases and J 0 bases; bases outside gene matches: 14. The DNA for the CDR3 is TGTGCCAGCAATAACAGTCCCGAACAGGGGGGCTCTGGAAACACCATATATTTT. As protein: CASNNSPEQGGSGNTIYF.

J is TRBJ2-3 and V is TRBV2; D remains ambiguous. The CDR3 length is 15 residues. The germline V gene encodes CDR1 SNHLY and CDR2 FYNNEI. V was trimmed by 5 bases and J by 0 bases, leaving 12 bases between them. CDR3 loop: CASSPSHSSTDTQYF. The CDR3 DNA sequence: TGTGCCAGCAGTCCCTCCCATTCTAGCACAGATACGCAGTATTTT.

This clonotype was counted many times. The gene calls are TRBV18 and TRBJ2-7, with 8 bases aligning to TRBD1. The CDR3 is 15 amino acids. Losses at the gene ends were 4 bases for V and 2 bases for J; bases not matched to a gene: 7. In germline, CDR1 is KGHSH, CDR2 LQKENI. The CDR3 reads CASSLRGQGTYEQYF. CDR3 coding DNA: TGTGCCAGCTCACTCCGAGGACAGGGTACCTACGAGCAGTACTTC.

This clonotype came up a few times. V and J are TRBV29-1 and TRBJ1-1; D is possibly TRBD1 (5 bases). The V and J ends lost 2 bases and 11 bases respectively, with 9 bases between them. Germline CDR1 reads SQVTM; CDR2 reads ANQGSEA. The CDR3 is 10 amino acids. In DNA, the CDR3 is TGCAGCGTTGAAAACCCAGGGGCTTTCTTT. As protein: CSVENPGAFF.

This clonotype was counted between two and nine times. V and J are TRBV28 and TRBJ1-2, with TRBD1 matching over 10 bases. Germline V gene data show CDR1 as MDHEN and CDR2 as SYDVKM. The V gene end was trimmed by 2 bases and the J gene end by 1 base; junction bases not matched to a gene: 1. CDR3 length equals 15 residues. The CDR3 nucleotides read TGTGCCAGCAGTTTAGGGGACAGGGGTAACTATGGCTACACCTTC. This codes for CASSLGDRGNYGYTF.

This clonotype has just a few counts. The chain links TRBV20-1 to TRBJ2-1; D remains unclear. Germline CDR1 DFQATT, CDR2 SNEGSKA (reference sequence). The CDR3 consists of 13 residues. Between the trimmed V and J ends, which lost 3 bases and 6 bases, there was a span of 12 bases. The CDR3 DNA is TGCAGTGCTAGGATTCCCAGCACCAATGAGCAGTTCTTC. Residues: CSARIPSTNEQFF.

This chain connects TRBV10-2 to TRBJ2-1; no firm D call. V was trimmed by 3 bases and J by 9 bases, leaving 9 bases between them. The CDR3 loop spans 12 amino acids. Germline lookup yields CDR1 WSHSY and CDR2 SAAADI. The CDR3 reads CASSDFGGEQFF. DNA for the CDR3: TGCGCCAGCAGTGATTTTGGTGGTGAGCAGTTCTTC.

V usage is TRBV2 and J usage is TRBJ2-1, with D perhaps TRBD2 (6 bases). Trimming shortened V by 8 bases and J by 2 bases, and 16 bases separated the two germline ends. Germline CDR1 SNHLY, CDR2 FYNNEI. CDR3 length: 15 amino acids. This CDR3 reads CASVRGAGPYNEQFF. The CDR3 DNA follows: TGTGCCAGCGTTCGAGGAGCGGGCCCCTACAATGAGCAGTTCTTC. Supplemented by reference TRBV2 and TRBJ2-1, the full variable domain reads EPEVTQTPSHQVTQMGQEVILRCVPISNHLYFYWYRQILGQKVEFLVSFYNNEISEKSEIFDDQFSVERPDGSNFTLKIRSTKLEDSAMYFCASVRGAGPYNEQFFGPGTRLTVL.

This clonotype was counted many times. The chain joins TRBV27 to TRBJ2-1; 11 bases are a match to TRBD2. The ends lost 5 bases at V and 2 bases at J; junction bases unmatched: 2. Germline CDR1 MNHEY, CDR2 SMNVEV (reference sequence). CDR3 size: 15 residues. The DNA for the CDR3 is TGTGCCAGCAGTACTAGCGGGAGAGCCTACAATGAGCAGTTCTTC. It yields the protein CASSTSGRAYNEQFF.

The gene calls are TRBV10-3 and TRBJ2-1; 7 positions match TRBD1. The ends lost 0 bases at V and 2 bases at J; junction bases unmatched: 4. The germline CDR1 and CDR2 sequences are ENHRY and SYGVKD. CDR3 length equals 16 residues. In DNA, the CDR3 is TGTGCCATCAGTGAGTCGAAAGGGGGCGCCTACAATGAGCAGTTCTTC. The encoded protein is CAISESKGGAYNEQFF.

At least ten counts were recorded for this clonotype. The chain joins TRBV15 to TRBJ1-5; the D gene is possibly TRBD1 (6 bases). This CDR3 has 15 amino acids. Per the germline V gene, CDR1 is LNHNV and CDR2 is YYDKDF (reference sequence). The germline V and J ends were trimmed by 0 bases and 10 bases, with 16 bases remaining between them. The CDR3 is CATSREQGGGIPQHF. For the CDR3, the DNA is TGTGCCACCAGCAGAGAACAGGGTGGGGGCATACCCCAGCATTTT. The full variable domain, with the rest looked up from reference TRBV15 and TRBJ1-5, is DAMVIQNPRYQVTQFGKPVTLSCSQTLNHNVMYWYQQKSSQAPKLLFHYYDKDFNNEADTPDNFQSRRPNTSFCFLDIRSPGLGDTAMYLCATSREQGGGIPQHFGDGTRLSIL.

This clonotype was detected many times. The chain links TRBV28 to TRBJ1-1; 8 nucleotides match TRBD1. This CDR3 spans 13 amino acids. Unmatched junction bases numbered 2, after V lost 4 bases and J lost 4 bases. The germline V gene encodes CDR1 MDHEN and CDR2 SYDVKM. CDR3 nucleotides: TGTGCCAGCAGTTCACAGGGGGTCACTGAAGCTTTCTTT. Translated: CASSSQGVTEAFF.

This chain links TRBV5-1 with TRBJ2-1, with D hard to call. Germline CDR1 is SGHRS and CDR2 is YFSETQ. The CDR3 consists of 12 residues. V dropped 4 bases and J dropped 7 bases, with 9 bases sitting between them. The CDR3 protein is CASSMIGNEQFF. The CDR3 bases are TGCGCCAGCAGCATGATAGGGAATGAGCAGTTCTTC.

The chain employs TRBV6-2 or TRBV6-3 and TRBJ2-1; 10 nucleotides match TRBD2. Looked up from germline, CDR1 is MNHEY and CDR2 is SVGEGT. The CDR3 runs 15 residues. V shed 2 bases, J shed 8 bases, and the junction held 6 bases outside the gene matches. CDR3: CASSYLASGSDEQFF. The CDR3, as DNA: TGTGCCAGCAGTTACCTGGCTAGCGGGAGCGATGAGCAGTTCTTC.

This clonotype was recorded many times. The chain carries TRBV5-1 and TRBJ1-2; 8 nucleotides line up with TRBD1. After removal of 4 bases from V and 8 bases from J, the junction contained 16 bases not matched to a gene. The CDR3 loop spans 16 amino acids. CDR1 is SGHRS, CDR2 YFSETQ, per germline. The CDR3 bases are TGCGCCAGCAGCCGAAGACCGGGACAGGTCGTTTACGGCTACACCTTC. This translates into CASSRRPGQVVYGYTF.